The 29 T cell receptor beta chains listed next were all sequenced from one sample in a study of blood T cell repertoires in COVID-19. Produced via immunoSEQ multiplex PCR; TCRdb's table is partial and in-frame only. The sample holds around 67,000 clones, 82% seen once. What was sequenced was peripheral blood. The origin of the receptors is a man older than 75 with active COVID-19.

The V gene is TRBV18, the J gene TRBJ1-5; D is unclear. The CDR3 is 15 residues long. The germline V gene encodes CDR1 KGHSH and CDR2 LQKENI. V was cut by 2 bases and J by 6 bases, with 14 bases left in between. CDR3 sequence: CASSPTESVRQPQHF. CDR3 DNA sequence: TGTGCCAGCTCACCAACGGAGAGCGTGCGTCAGCCCCAGCATTTT.

The gene calls are TRBV6-5 and TRBJ1-2; D not certain. CDR3 size: 13 residues. Trimming took 5 bases from V and 1 from J, leaving 8 bases between them. Germline V gene data show CDR1 as MNHEY and CDR2 as SVGAGI. As DNA, the CDR3 is TGTGCCAGCAGTAAGTGGCATAACTATGGCTACACCTTC. Protein sequence: CASSKWHNYGYTF.

The chain employs TRBV19 and TRBJ1-4, with 10 bases aligning to TRBD1. Looked up from germline, CDR1 is LNHDA and CDR2 is SQIVND (reference sequence). J was trimmed by 3 bases and V by 6 bases; bases with no gene match: 4. The CDR3 is 15 residues long. The CDR3 sequence is CASRDRGPANEKLFF. CDR3 bases: TGTGCCAGTAGAGACAGGGGGCCAGCTAATGAAAAACTGTTTTTT.

V is TRBV4-1 and J is TRBJ2-7; 7 nucleotides match TRBD1. Germline V gene lookup returns CDR1 MGHRA and CDR2 YSYEKL. The CDR3 sequence is 14 residues long. V dropped 3 bases and J dropped 7; count of bases not matched to a gene: 9. DNA of the CDR3: TGCGCCAGCAGCCAGGAGACAGGGTTTAGAGAGCAGTACTTC. This sequence encodes CASSQETGFREQYF.

This chain links TRBV6-5 with TRBJ2-7; TRBD2 matches at 9 bases. The CDR3 is 13 residues long. The germline V gene encodes CDR1 MNHEY and CDR2 SVGAGI. The CDR3 sequence is CACRGGGLYEQYF. Here the CDR3 DNA reads TGTGCTTGTCGCGGGGGGGGGCTCTACGAGCAGTACTTC.

The V call is TRBV7-2, the J call TRBJ2-6, with D uncertain. V lost 7 bases to trimming and J lost 4 bases, with 14 bases between them. The CDR3 runs 15 residues. In germline, CDR1 is SGHTA, CDR2 FQGNSA. CDR3 residues: CASTLSTAGANVLTF. In DNA, the CDR3 is TGTGCCAGCACCCTAAGCACCGCCGGGGCCAACGTCCTGACTTTC.

The genes are TRBV6-5 and TRBJ1-1, with D hard to call. V was shortened by 7 bases and J by 0 bases, with 12 bases between the two germline ends. The CDR3 is 14 residues long. Germline V gene lookup returns CDR1 MNHEY and CDR2 SVGAGI. The CDR3 DNA follows: TGTGCCAGCATGAACCGAGGCATGAACACTGAAGCTTTCTTT. It is translated as CASMNRGMNTEAFF.

V and J are TRBV9 and TRBJ1-1; 8 nucleotides line up with TRBD1. Germline V gene data show CDR1 as SGDLS and CDR2 as YYNGEE. The CDR3 runs 14 residues. V shed 0 bases and J 4 bases; nucleotides not matched to a gene: 2. The CDR3 DNA sequence: TGTGCCAGCAGCGTAGGGCAGGGGGCCACTGAAGCTTTCTTT. Translated: CASSVGQGATEAFF.

The rearrangement uses TRBV27 and TRBJ2-2; TRBD1 might be the D (5 bases). Trimming shortened V by 2 bases and J by 4 bases, and 11 bases separated the two germline ends. The CDR3 is 15 amino acids. CDR1 is MNHEY, CDR2 SMNVEV, per germline (reference sequence). CDR3 sequence: CASSLAPGFTGELFF. The CDR3 DNA sequence: TGTGCCAGCAGTTTAGCGCCAGGGTTCACCGGGGAGCTGTTTTTT.

The chain employs TRBV6-1 and TRBJ2-5, with a tentative D call TRBD1 (5 bases). CDR3 length: 15 residues. V shed 0 bases and J shed 2 bases, with 10 bases lying between them. CDR1 and CDR2 (germline): MNHNS, SASEGT. CDR3 in amino acids: CASSEAAGIQETQYF. The CDR3 DNA is TGTGCCAGCAGTGAAGCAGCAGGGATACAAGAGACCCAGTACTTC.

The CDR3 is CASSLDSYTEAFF. The CDR3 DNA sequence: TGTGCCAGCAGCTTGGACAGCTACACTGAAGCTTTCTTT. The rearrangement links TRBV7-3 to TRBJ1-1; weak D call: TRBD1 (6 bases). The CDR3 is 13 amino acids. Trimming left V 3 bases short and J 3 bases short, with 8 bases between. From germline, CDR1 is SGHTA and CDR2 FQGTGA.

The chain has TRBV5-8 and TRBJ2-5; TRBD2 matches 7 bases. J was trimmed by 4 bases and V by 3 bases; bases with no gene match: 18. CDR3 length: 18 residues. Germline CDR1 reads SGHTS; CDR2 reads YDEGEE. DNA for the CDR3: TGTGCCAGCAGCTCTCTTCCTGAACTAGCGATTGGCCCAGAGACCCAGTACTTC. Its translation: CASSSLPELAIGPETQYF.

Only a few counts were recorded for this clone. The chain joins TRBV20-1 to TRBJ1-1, with D maybe TRBD1 (6 bases). This CDR3 is built from 11 residues. V lost 2 bases and J lost 8, with 9 bases in between. The germline gives CDR1 DFQATT, CDR2 SNEGSKA (reference sequence). CDR3 in amino acids: CSARQGWEAFF. For the CDR3, the DNA is TGCAGTGCTAGACAGGGGTGGGAAGCTTTCTTT.

This clone was seen more than once but under ten times. The chain links TRBV7-3 to TRBJ2-1; 7 bases are shared with TRBD1. V shed 5 bases, J shed 2 bases, and the junction held 6 bases outside the gene matches. There are 15 residues in the CDR3. Looked up from germline, CDR1 is SGHTA and CDR2 is FQGTGA. The DNA of the CDR3 is TGTGCCAGCAGCCAAGGGGGCCGCGCCTACAATGAGCAGTTCTTC. Translating it yields CASSQGGRAYNEQFF.

The chain uses TRBV2 and TRBJ2-6, with 7 bases that match TRBD1. Germline V gives CDR1 SNHLY, CDR2 FYNNEI. This CDR3 comprises 16 residues. V dropped 7 bases and J dropped 1; count of bases not matched to a gene: 7. This chain's CDR3 is CASTGGWVSGANVLTF. CDR3 DNA: TGTGCCAGCACAGGGGGTTGGGTATCTGGGGCCAACGTCCTGACTTTC. Full variable domain (outside the CDR3, taken from reference TRBV2 and TRBJ2-6): EPEVTQTPSHQVTQMGQEVILRCVPISNHLYFYWYRQILGQKVEFLVSFYNNEISEKSEIFDDQFSVERPDGSNFTLKIRSTKLEDSAMYFCASTGGWVSGANVLTFGAGSRLTVL.

The chain joins TRBV4-1 to TRBJ1-1; maybe TRBD1 (5 bases). The V end was cut by 1 base, the J end by 3 bases, with 15 bases between. Looked up from germline, CDR1 is MGHRA and CDR2 is YSYEKL. The CDR3 is made up of 16 amino acids. The chain's CDR3 is CASSQVGVGEDTEAFF. In DNA, the CDR3 is TGCGCCAGCAGCCAAGTGGGGGTAGGGGAGGACACTGAAGCTTTCTTT.

This clone was picked up a small number of times. The J gene is TRBJ2-7, the V gene TRBV5-8, with TRBD1 matching over 7 bases. This CDR3 has 13 amino acids. With 3 bases clipped from V and 3 bases from J, the junction kept 3 bases outside the gene matches. Germline values: CDR1 SGHTS, CDR2 YDEGEE. CDR3 DNA sequence: TGTGCCAGCAGCTGGGGACAGTTCTACGAGCAGTACTTC. Encoded protein: CASSWGQFYEQYF.

The V and J genes are TRBV30 and TRBJ1-4; D is possibly TRBD1 (5 bases). The CDR3 is 17 amino acids. The ends were cut back, 4 bases at V and 8 bases at J, with 26 bases in the middle. The germline gives CDR1 GTSNPN, CDR2 SVGIG (reference sequence). The CDR3 is CAWTAGRAKTRKEKLFF. CDR3 nucleotide sequence: TGTGCCTGGACGGCTGGCAGGGCAAAAACTCGGAAAGAAAAACTGTTTTTT. The entire variable domain, with the rest obtained from reference TRBV30 and TRBJ1-4, is as follows: SQTIHQWPATLVQPVGSPLSLECTVEGTSNPNLYWYRQAAGRGLQLLFYSVGIGQISSEVPQNLSASRPQDRQFILSSKKLLLSDSGFYLCAWTAGRAKTRKEKLFFGSGTQLSVL.

This chain connects TRBV7-9 to TRBJ1-6; 7 nucleotides match TRBD1. Germline lookup yields CDR1 SEHNR and CDR2 FQNEAQ (reference sequence). The CDR3 loop spans 14 amino acids. Germline trimming cut 7 bases from V and 5 bases from J; bases unmatched to any gene: 5. The CDR3 region has the DNA TGTGCCAGCAACATCGGGACAGATAATTCACCCCTCCACTTT. It is translated as CASNIGTDNSPLHF.

This clone was seen once. The CDR3 sequence is CASSQDLGGLNTDTQYF. The CDR3 DNA sequence: TGTGCCAGCAGCCAAGATCTCGGGGGACTGAACACAGATACGCAGTATTTT. The chain has TRBV3-1 (or the pseudogene TRBV3-2) and TRBJ2-3, with a weak D call TRBD2 (6 bases). CDR1 LGHDT and CDR2 YNNKEL come from the germline V gene (reference sequence). The ends were cut back, 0 bases at V and 2 bases at J, with 15 bases in the middle. This CDR3 spans 17 amino acids.

J is TRBJ2-7 and V is TRBV10-1; 9 bases are shared with TRBD2. CDR3 size: 17 residues. In germline, CDR1 is WNHNN, CDR2 SYGVQD (reference sequence). After removal of 11 bases from V and 2 bases from J, the junction contained 19 bases not matched to a gene. CDR3 sequence reads: CALRTRRGGLITYEQYF. Here the CDR3 DNA reads TGCGCCCTACGCACCCGGCGGGGGGGCCTCATAACCTACGAGCAGTACTTC.

This chain connects TRBV4-2 to TRBJ1-1; 7 bases line up with TRBD1. V was clipped by 5 bases and J by 6 bases; unmatched bases: 12. This CDR3 contains 15 residues. CDR1 LGHNA and CDR2 YNFKEQ come from the germline V gene. CDR3 loop: CASSGPGGESAEAFF. The CDR3 DNA sequence: TGTGCCAGCAGCGGACCAGGGGGAGAAAGCGCTGAAGCTTTCTTT.

In this sample, this clone turned up a few times. The rearrangement uses TRBV7-2 and TRBJ2-7; 8 bases line up with TRBD1. The junction had 3 bases not matched to a gene; V was cut back by 3 bases and J by 2 bases. CDR3 length equals 14 residues. CDR1 SGHTA and CDR2 FQGNSA come from the germline V gene. The CDR3, as DNA: TGTGCCAGCAGCTTCTGGACAGGGCCCTACGAGCAGTACTTC. This sequence encodes CASSFWTGPYEQYF.

The J gene is TRBJ2-3, the V gene TRBV27; D is perhaps TRBD2 (8 bases). V lost 6 bases, J lost 5 bases, and 21 bases lay in between. Per the germline V gene, CDR1 is MNHEY and CDR2 is SMNVEV (reference sequence). The CDR3 spans 16 residues. The CDR3 coding sequence is TGTGCCAGCAGCGAATCAGCGGGGGCAGGGGGAGATACGCAGTATTTT. Translated: CASSESAGAGGDTQYF.

The V and J genes are TRBV27 and TRBJ2-7; 8 bases are a match to TRBD1. The CDR3 has 15 amino acids. CDR1 is MNHEY and CDR2 is SMNVEV in the germline V gene (reference sequence). After removal of 3 bases from V and 2 bases from J, the junction contained 6 bases not matched to a gene. CDR3 amino acids: CASSFFGTGTYEQYF. CDR3 DNA: TGTGCCAGCAGTTTTTTCGGGACAGGTACCTACGAGCAGTACTTC.

This clone was observed a single time. The chain links TRBV4-2 to TRBJ1-2, with D tentatively TRBD1 (5 bases). The V end was cut by 0 bases, the J end by 4 bases, with 21 bases between. Germline CDR1 LGHNA, CDR2 YNFKEQ. The CDR3 covers 18 residues. The CDR3 DNA reads TGTGCCAGCAGCCAAGATGATCGGGGGTGGGAGGTCGGCTATGGCTACACCTTC. It specifies CASSQDDRGWEVGYGYTF.

J is TRBJ2-7 and V is TRBV6-4, with a tentative D call TRBD1 (6 bases). The CDR3 is 14 amino acids. V dropped 6 bases and J dropped 6 bases, with 18 bases sitting between them. The germline V gene encodes CDR1 MRHNA and CDR2 SNTAGT. The CDR3 DNA is TGTGCCAGCAGAAAAGAGGGGGTCCCGGGCGAGCAGTACTTC. Translated: CASRKEGVPGEQYF.

The chain links TRBV7-2 to TRBJ2-3, with a weak D call TRBD2 (5 bases). The germline gives CDR1 SGHTA, CDR2 FQGNSA. The V gene lost 3 bases and the J gene lost 2 bases, with 12 bases spanning the gap. The CDR3 runs 15 residues. CDR3 nucleotide sequence: TGTGCCAGCAGCTTCCAGCCGGGAAACACAGATACGCAGTATTTT. This codes for CASSFQPGNTDTQYF.

This chain links TRBV3-1 (or the pseudogene TRBV3-2) with TRBJ1-2; D not certain. The CDR3 covers 12 residues. V lost 9 bases and J 4 bases, leaving 12 bases between the germline ends. Germline assignment: CDR1 LGHDT and CDR2 YNNKEL (reference sequence). The CDR3 DNA is TGTGCCAGTAACTCTGGGAGCTATGGCTACACCTTC. Its translation: CASNSGSYGYTF.